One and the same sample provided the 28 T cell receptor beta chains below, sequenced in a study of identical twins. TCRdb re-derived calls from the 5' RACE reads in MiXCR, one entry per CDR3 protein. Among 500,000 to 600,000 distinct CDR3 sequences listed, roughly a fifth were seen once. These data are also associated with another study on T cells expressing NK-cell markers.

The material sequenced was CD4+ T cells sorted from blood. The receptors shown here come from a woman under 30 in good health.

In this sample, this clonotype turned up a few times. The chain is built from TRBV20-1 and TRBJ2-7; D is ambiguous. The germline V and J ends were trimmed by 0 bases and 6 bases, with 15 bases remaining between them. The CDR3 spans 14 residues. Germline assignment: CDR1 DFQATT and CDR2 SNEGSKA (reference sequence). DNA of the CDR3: TGCAGTGCTAGAGATGGGCTGCCGAACACCGAGCAGTACTTC. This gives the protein CSARDGLPNTEQYF.

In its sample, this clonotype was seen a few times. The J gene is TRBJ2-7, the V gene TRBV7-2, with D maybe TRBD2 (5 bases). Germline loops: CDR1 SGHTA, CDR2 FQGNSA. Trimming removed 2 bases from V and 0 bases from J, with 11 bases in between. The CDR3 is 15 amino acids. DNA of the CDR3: TGTGCCAGCAGCTTAACTAGAGGAAACTCCTACGAGCAGTACTTC. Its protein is CASSLTRGNSYEQYF.

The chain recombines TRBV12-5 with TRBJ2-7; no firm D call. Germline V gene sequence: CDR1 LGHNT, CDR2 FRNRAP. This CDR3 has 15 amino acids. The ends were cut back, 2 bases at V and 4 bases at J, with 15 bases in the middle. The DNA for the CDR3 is TGTGCTAGTGGTTTGAGGGTAGCCCCCCAGTACGAGCAGTACTTC. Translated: CASGLRVAPQYEQYF.

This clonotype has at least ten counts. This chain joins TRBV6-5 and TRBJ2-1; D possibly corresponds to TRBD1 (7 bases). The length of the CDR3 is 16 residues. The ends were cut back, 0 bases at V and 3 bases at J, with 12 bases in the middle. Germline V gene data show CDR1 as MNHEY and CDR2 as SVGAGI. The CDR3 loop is CASSYSSGGIYNEQFF. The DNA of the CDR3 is TGTGCCAGCAGTTACTCGTCAGGGGGGATCTACAATGAGCAGTTCTTC.

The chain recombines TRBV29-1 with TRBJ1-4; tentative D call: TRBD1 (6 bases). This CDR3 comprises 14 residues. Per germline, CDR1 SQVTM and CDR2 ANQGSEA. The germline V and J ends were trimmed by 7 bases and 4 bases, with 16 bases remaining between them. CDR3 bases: TGCAGCGCCGGGAGTACAGGGTATAATGAAAAACTGTTTTTT. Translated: CSAGSTGYNEKLFF.

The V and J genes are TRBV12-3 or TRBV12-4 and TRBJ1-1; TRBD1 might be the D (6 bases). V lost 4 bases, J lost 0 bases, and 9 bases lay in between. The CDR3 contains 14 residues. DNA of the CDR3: TGTGCCAGCAGTTACAGGGCAATGAACACTGAAGCTTTCTTT. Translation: CASSYRAMNTEAFF.

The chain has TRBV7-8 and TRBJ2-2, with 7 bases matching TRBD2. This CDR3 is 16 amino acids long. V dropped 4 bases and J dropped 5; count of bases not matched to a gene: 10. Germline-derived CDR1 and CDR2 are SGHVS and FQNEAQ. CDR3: CASSSNLAVKTGELFF. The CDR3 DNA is TGTGCCAGCAGCTCCAACCTAGCGGTGAAAACCGGGGAGCTGTTTTTT.

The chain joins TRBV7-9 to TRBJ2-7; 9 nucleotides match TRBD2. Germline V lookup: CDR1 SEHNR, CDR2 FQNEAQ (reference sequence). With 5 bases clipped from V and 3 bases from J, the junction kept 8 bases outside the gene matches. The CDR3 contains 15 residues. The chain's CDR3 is CASSQRASGDYEQYF. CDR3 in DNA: TGTGCCAGCAGCCAGAGGGCTAGCGGGGACTACGAGCAGTACTTC.

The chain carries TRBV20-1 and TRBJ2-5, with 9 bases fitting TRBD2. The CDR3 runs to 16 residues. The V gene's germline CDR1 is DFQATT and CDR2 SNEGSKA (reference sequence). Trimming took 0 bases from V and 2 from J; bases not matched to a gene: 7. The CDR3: CSARDPASGTQETQYF. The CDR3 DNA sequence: TGCAGTGCTAGAGATCCGGCTAGCGGGACTCAAGAGACCCAGTACTTC.

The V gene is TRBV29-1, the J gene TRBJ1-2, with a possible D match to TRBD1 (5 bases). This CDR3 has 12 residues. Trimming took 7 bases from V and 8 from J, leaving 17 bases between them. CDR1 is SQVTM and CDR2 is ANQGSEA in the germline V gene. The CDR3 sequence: CSAGTGGGGYTF. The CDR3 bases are TGCAGCGCCGGAACAGGTGGGGGGGGCTACACCTTC.

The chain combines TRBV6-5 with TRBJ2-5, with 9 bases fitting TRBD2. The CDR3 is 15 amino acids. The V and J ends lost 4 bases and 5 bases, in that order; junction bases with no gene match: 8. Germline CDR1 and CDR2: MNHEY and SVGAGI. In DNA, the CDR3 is TGTGCCAGCAGTTTGGTAGCGGGAGATTGGGAGACCCAGTACTTC. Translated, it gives CASSLVAGDWETQYF.

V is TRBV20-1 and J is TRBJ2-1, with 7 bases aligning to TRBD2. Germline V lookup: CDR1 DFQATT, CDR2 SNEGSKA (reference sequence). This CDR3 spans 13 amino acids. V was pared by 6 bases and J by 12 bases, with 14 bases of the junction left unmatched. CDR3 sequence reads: CSAPLVIGRVQFF. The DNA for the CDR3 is TGCAGTGCCCCCCTCGTAATAGGGAGGGTGCAGTTCTTC.

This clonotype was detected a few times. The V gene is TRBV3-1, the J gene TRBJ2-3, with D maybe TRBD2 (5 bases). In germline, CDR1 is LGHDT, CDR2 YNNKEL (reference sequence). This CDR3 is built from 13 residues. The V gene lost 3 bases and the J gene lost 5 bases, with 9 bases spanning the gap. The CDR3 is CASSHSVEDTQYF. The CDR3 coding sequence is TGTGCCAGCAGCCATAGCGTAGAAGATACGCAGTATTTT.

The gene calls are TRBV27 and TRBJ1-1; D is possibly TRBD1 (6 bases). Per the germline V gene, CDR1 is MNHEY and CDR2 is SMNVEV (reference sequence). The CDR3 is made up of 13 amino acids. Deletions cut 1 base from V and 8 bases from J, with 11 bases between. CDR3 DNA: TGTGCCAGCAGTTTATGGGGGGGCGGGGAAGCTTTCTTT. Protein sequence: CASSLWGGGEAFF.

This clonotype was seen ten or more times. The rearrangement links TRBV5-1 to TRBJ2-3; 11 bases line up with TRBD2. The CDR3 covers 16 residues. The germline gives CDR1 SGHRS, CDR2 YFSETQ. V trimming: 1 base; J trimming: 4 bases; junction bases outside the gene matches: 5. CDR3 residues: CASSLNSGGAADTQYF. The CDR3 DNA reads TGCGCCAGCAGCTTGAATAGCGGGGGGGCCGCAGATACGCAGTATTTT.

CDR3 DNA: TGTGCCAGCAGCTTACCCGCAATTACTGAAGCTTTCTTT. Amino acid sequence: CASSLPAITEAFF. J is TRBJ1-1 and V is TRBV7-9; D is unclear. Trimming removed 2 bases at V and 5 bases at J, with 9 bases between. The CDR3 is 13 amino acids. From germline, CDR1 is SEHNR and CDR2 FQNEAQ (reference sequence).

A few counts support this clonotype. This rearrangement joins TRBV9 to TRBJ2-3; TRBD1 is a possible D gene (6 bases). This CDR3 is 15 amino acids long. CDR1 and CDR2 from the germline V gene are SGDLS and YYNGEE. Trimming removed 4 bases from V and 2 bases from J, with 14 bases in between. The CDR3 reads CASSPRTDYTDTQYF. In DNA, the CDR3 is TGTGCCAGCAGCCCCAGGACAGATTACACAGATACGCAGTATTTT.

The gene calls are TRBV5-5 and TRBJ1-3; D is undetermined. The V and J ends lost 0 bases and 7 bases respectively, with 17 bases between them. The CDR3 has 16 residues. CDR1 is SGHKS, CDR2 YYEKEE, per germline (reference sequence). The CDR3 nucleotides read TGTGCCAGCAGCTTGGGGTCAAGCGGTCGGTGGAACACCATATATTTT. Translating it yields CASSLGSSGRWNTIYF. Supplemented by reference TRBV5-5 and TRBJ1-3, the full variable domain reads DAGVTQSPTHLIKTRGQQVTLRCSPISGHKSVSWYQQVLGQGPQFIFQYYEKEERGRGNFPDRFSARQFPNYSSELNVNALLLGDSALYLCASSLGSSGRWNTIYFGEGSWLTVV.

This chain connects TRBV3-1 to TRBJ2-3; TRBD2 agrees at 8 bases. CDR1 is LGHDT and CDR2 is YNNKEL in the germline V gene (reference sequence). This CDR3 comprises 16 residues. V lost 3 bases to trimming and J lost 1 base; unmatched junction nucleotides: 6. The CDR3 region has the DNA TGTGCCAGCAGCCAGCGGGGGGTTCGGGGCACAGATACGCAGTATTTT. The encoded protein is CASSQRGVRGTDTQYF.

The CDR3 DNA reads TGCAGTGCTAGTAAACCCCAGGCGGCTTCAGATACGCAGTATTTT. Translated: CSASKPQAASDTQYF. The chain links TRBV20-1 to TRBJ2-3; D gene unclear. This CDR3 spans 15 amino acids. V was clipped by 3 bases and J by 4 bases, with 17 bases between them. Per germline, CDR1 DFQATT and CDR2 SNEGSKA (reference sequence).

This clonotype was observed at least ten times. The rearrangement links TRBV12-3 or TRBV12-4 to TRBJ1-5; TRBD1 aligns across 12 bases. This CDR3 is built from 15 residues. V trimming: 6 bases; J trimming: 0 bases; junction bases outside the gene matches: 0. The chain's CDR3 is CASRGQGASNQPQHF. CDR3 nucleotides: TGTGCCAGCAGGGGACAGGGGGCTAGCAATCAGCCCCAGCATTTT.

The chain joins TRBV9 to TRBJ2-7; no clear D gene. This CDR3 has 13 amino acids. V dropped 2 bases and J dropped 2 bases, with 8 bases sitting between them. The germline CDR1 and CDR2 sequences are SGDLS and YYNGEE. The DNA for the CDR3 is TGTGCCAGCAGCGTTAGTTGGGCCTACGAGCAGTACTTC. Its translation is CASSVSWAYEQYF.

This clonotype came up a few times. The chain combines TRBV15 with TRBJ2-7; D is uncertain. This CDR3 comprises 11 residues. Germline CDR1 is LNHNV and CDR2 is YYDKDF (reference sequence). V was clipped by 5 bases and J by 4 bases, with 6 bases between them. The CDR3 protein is CATSDTYEQYF. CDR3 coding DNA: TGTGCCACCAGCGATACTTACGAGCAGTACTTC. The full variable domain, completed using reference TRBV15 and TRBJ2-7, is DAMVIQNPRYQVTQFGKPVTLSCSQTLNHNVMYWYQQKSSQAPKLLFHYYDKDFNNEADTPDNFQSRRPNTSFCFLDIRSPGLGDTAMYLCATSDTYEQYFGPGTRLTVT.

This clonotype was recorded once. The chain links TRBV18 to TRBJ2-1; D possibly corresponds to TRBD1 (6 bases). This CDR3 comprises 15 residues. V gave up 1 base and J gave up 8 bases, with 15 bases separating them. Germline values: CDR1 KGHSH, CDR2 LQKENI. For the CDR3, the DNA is TGTGCCAGCTCACCACGCCAACAGGGATGGGATGAGCAGTTCTTC. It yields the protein CASSPRQQGWDEQFF.

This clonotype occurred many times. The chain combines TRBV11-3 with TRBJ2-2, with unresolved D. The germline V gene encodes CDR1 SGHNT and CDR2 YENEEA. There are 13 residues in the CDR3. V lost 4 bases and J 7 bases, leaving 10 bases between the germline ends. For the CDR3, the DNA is TGTGCCAGCAGCTCTAATCGGCGCGGGGAGCTGTTTTTT. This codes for CASSSNRRGELFF.

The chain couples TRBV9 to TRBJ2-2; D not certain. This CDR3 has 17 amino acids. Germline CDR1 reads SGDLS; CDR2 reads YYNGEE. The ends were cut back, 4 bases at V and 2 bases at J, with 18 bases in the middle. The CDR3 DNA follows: TGTGCCAGCAGCACAACCGGGTCCCATCTTAACACCGGGGAGCTGTTTTTT. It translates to CASSTTGSHLNTGELFF.

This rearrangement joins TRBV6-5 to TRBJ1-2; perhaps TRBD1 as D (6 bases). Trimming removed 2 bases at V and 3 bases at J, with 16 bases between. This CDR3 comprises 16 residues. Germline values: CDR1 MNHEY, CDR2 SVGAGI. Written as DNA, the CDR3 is TGTGCCAGCAGTTACGGTCGTGGGGGGCCCTACTATGGCTACACCTTC. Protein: CASSYGRGGPYYGYTF.

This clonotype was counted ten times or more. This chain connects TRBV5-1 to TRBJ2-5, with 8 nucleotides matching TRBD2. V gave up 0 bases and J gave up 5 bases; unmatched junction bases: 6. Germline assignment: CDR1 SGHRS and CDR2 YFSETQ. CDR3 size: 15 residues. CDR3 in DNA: TGCGCCAGCAGCTTGGAGGCGGGAGGCCGTGAGACCCAGTACTTC. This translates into CASSLEAGGRETQYF.